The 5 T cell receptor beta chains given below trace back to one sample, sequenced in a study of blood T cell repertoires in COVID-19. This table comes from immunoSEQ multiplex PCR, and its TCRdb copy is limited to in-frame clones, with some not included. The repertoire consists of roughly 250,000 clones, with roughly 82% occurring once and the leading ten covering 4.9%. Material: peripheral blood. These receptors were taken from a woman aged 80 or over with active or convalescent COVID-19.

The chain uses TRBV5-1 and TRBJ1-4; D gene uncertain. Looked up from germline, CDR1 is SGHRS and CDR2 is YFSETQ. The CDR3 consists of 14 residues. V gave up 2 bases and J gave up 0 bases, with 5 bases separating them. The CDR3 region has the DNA TGCGCCAGCAGCTTAACTTCAACTAATGAAAAACTGTTTTTT. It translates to CASSLTSTNEKLFF.

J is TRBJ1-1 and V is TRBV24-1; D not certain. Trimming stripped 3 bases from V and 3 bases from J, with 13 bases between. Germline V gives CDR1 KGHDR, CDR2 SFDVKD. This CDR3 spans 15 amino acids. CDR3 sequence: CATSDGGRRDTEAFF. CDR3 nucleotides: TGTGCCACCAGTGATGGAGGGCGAAGGGACACTGAAGCTTTCTTT.

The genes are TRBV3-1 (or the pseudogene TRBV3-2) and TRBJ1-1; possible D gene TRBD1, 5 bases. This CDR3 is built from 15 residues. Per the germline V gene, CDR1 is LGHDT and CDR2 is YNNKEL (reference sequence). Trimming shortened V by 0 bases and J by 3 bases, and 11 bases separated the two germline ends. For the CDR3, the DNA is TGTGCCAGCAGCCAAGAATTAGGGACTCACACTGAAGCTTTCTTT. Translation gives CASSQELGTHTEAFF.

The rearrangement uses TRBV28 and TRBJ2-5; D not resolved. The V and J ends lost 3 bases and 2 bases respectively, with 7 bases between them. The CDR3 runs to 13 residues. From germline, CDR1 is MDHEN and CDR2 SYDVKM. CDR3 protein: CASSFYSQETQYF. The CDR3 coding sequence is TGTGCCAGCAGTTTTTACAGTCAAGAGACCCAGTACTTC.

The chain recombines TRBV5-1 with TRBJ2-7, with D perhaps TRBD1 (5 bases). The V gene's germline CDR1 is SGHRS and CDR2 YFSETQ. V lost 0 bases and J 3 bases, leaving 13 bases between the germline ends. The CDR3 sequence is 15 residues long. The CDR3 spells CASSLVGAVNYEQYF. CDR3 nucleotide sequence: TGCGCCAGCAGCTTGGTTGGGGCAGTGAACTACGAGCAGTACTTC. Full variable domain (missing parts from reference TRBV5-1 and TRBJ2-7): KAGVTQTPRYLIKTRGQQVTLSCSPISGHRSVSWYQQTPGQGLQFLFEYFSETQRNKGNFPGRFSGRQFSNSRSEMNVSTLELGDSALYLCASSLVGAVNYEQYFGPGTRLTVT.